This is a list of T cell receptor beta chains from one sample in a study of cytomegalovirus exposure and HLA in healthy donors. Sequencing used immunoSEQ multiplex PCR; TCRdb keeps in-frame clones, though not all of them. The profile shows fewer than 150,000 clones, roughly 77% of them singletons. Sequencing was done on a sample of PBMCs. Source of these receptors: a man aged 25-45 years in good health. Both conserved end residues are part of each CDR3. The order of the fields is D gene, J gene, V gene, clone size, CDR3 DNA, CDR3 protein. A D gene is named only where the DNA matches it firmly. For some rows the clone size is stated as once, few or many, or as a class when expanded; others skip it.

>.|TRBJ2-5|TRBV5-4|.
TGTGCCAGCAGCCCCCGAGGGGGTTGGGCGATGGAGACCCAGTACTTC
CASSPRGGWAMETQYF
>.|TRBJ2-1|TRBV6-5|.
TGTGCCAGCAGTATCAGCGCCGCCTACAATGAGCAGTTCTTC
CASSISAAYNEQFF
>.|TRBJ1-3|TRBV19|.
TGTGCCAGTAGTATCGAGACGGGAGGTGGAAACACCATATATTTT
CASSIETGGGNTIYF
>TRBD1|TRBJ2-1|TRBV15|.
TGTGCCACCAGCATTCCGGACAGGGCCGGGATAGATGAGCAGTTCTTC
CATSIPDRAGIDEQFF
>TRBD1|TRBJ2-5|TRBV19|.
TGTGCCAGTAGTTCGTCGCAGGGGGCCCAGTACTTC
CASSSSQGAQYF
>.|TRBJ2-3|TRBV7-9|.
TGTTCCCATACCGGGACTCCAAGTGATCATACGCAGTATTTT
CSHTGTPSDHTQYF
>TRBD2|TRBJ2-7|TRBV5-5|.
TGTGCCAGCAGCTTGCGGGGGACCGGGACTAGCGCCCACGAGCAGTACTTC
CASSLRGTGTSAHEQYF
>TRBD1|TRBJ2-5|TRBV6-5|.
TGTGCCAGCAGTCACAACGACAGGGAACGGGCCCAGTACTTC
CASSHNDRERAQYF
>TRBD1|TRBJ2-7|TRBV23-1|.
TGCGCCAGCAGCTCCGGGACAGGGGTCGGCGAGCAGTACTTC
CASSSGTGVGEQYF
>TRBD1|TRBJ1-6|TRBV9|.
TGTGCCAGCAGCGGAGAACGGACAGGGGGCTATTCACCCCTCCACTTT
CASSGERTGGYSPLHF
>TRBD2|TRBJ2-3|TRBV27|.
TGTGCCAGCAGTTTGGGAGTAGCGGGGAGTTTGCAGTATTTT
CASSLGVAGSLQYF
>TRBD2|TRBJ2-1|TRBV9|few
TGTGCCAGCAGCGTAGCGGGACTAGCTTTGTATGAGCAGTTCTTC
CASSVAGLALYEQFF
>.|TRBJ2-2|TRBV6-5|.
TGTGCCAGCAGTTACGATTGGGGAGCCGGGGAGCTGTTTTTT
CASSYDWGAGELFF
>.|TRBJ1-5|TRBV12-5|.
TGTGCTAGTGGTTTGTCTAGGGGTCAGCCCCAGCATTTT
CASGLSRGQPQHF
>TRBD2|TRBJ2-5|TRBV13|.
TGTGCCAGCAGCTTAGGGGGTAGCGGGAGTAAAGAGACCCAGTACTTC
CASSLGGSGSKETQYF
>.|TRBJ2-4|TRBV19|.
TGTGCCAGTAGTCCGGATCTGCGGGACGGCAACATTCAGTACTTC
CASSPDLRDGNIQYF
>.|TRBJ2-3|TRBV19|.
TGTGCCAGTAGTATAGTGTCGGCTAGTCAAGCTACGCAGTATTTT
CASSIVSASQATQYF
>TRBD1|TRBJ1-2|TRBV28|.
TGTGCCAGCAGTCCCCGACAGGGGGAAGTCTTTTTCTATGGCTACACCTTC
CASSPRQGEVFFYGYTF
>.|TRBJ2-7|TRBV5-5|.
TGTGCCAGCAGCTTGGTGACCCTGACAGAATCCGAGCAGTACTTC
CASSLVTLTESEQYF
>TRBD1|TRBJ2-7|TRBV11-3|.
TGTGCCAGCAGCCCACGGGACAGGCCTACCTACGAGCAGTACTTC
CASSPRDRPTYEQYF
>TRBD2|TRBJ2-1|TRBV30|.
TGTGCCTGGGCCGGACTAGCGGGAGGACCCTACAATGAGCAGTTCTTC
CAWAGLAGGPYNEQFF
>.|TRBJ1-2|TRBV29-1|.
TGCAGCGTTGAAGGTCGTGGTGCAGGCCTAACTAACTATGGCTACACCTTC
CSVEGRGAGLTNYGYTF
>.|TRBJ1-1|TRBV27|.
TGTGCCGTCTTTATCGGAGGTACTGAAGCTTTCTTT
CAVFIGGTEAFF
>TRBD2|TRBJ2-1|TRBV5-4|.
TGTGCCAGCAGCCTAGCGGGAGGTGTGCATGAGCAGTTCTTC
CASSLAGGVHEQFF
>.|TRBJ1-1|TRBV27|few
TGTGCCAGCAGTTTGCAGGGATCCCCTGAAGCTTTCTTT
CASSLQGSPEAFF
>TRBD1|TRBJ2-7|TRBV5-6|.
TGTGCCAGCAGCTCCGGGACAGGGGGCATGTACGAGCAGTACTTC
CASSSGTGGMYEQYF
>TRBD1|TRBJ2-3|TRBV28|.
TGTGCCAGCGATGGACAGGGAGAGACAGATACGCAGTATTTT
CASDGQGETDTQYF
>TRBD1|TRBJ2-7|TRBV7-9|.
TGTGCCAGCAGTTCACACGGATTAGGGGGCCGGGACGAGCAGTACTTC
CASSSHGLGGRDEQYF
>.|TRBJ1-2|TRBV10-3|.
TGTGCCACGGATCCGGGACTCTCTGGTTCCCTCTATGGCTACACCTTC
CATDPGLSGSLYGYTF
>.|TRBJ2-2|TRBV27|.
TGTGCCAGCAGTTACCAACAGTACACCGGGGAGCTGTTTTTT
CASSYQQYTGELFF
>.|TRBJ1-2|TRBV10-2|few
TGCGCCAGCAGTGATGAGGGCCTGGATGGCTACACCTTC
CASSDEGLDGYTF
>.|TRBJ1-1|TRBV2|few
TGTGCCACCACGAGGGGGACTGAAGCTTTCTTT
CATTRGTEAFF
>.|TRBJ2-6|TRBV27|.
TGTGCCAGCGGGCCAGGGGCCAACGTCCTGACTTTC
CASGPGANVLTF
>TRBD1|TRBJ1-5|TRBV28|.
TGTGCCAGCAGTTTATCCTGGACAGGGGGCAATCAGCCCCAGCATTTT
CASSLSWTGGNQPQHF
>TRBD1|TRBJ2-6|TRBV27|.
TGTGCCAGCAGCCCCTGGACAGGGGATGGGGCCAACGTCCTGACTTTC
CASSPWTGDGANVLTF
>.|TRBJ1-4|TRBV7-2|few
TGTGCCAGCAGCTTAGAAGCCAAGTCTAATGAAAAACTGTTTTTT
CASSLEAKSNEKLFF
>TRBD1|TRBJ2-1|TRBV7-3|once
TGTGCCAGCAGAGGAGGACAGGGGGGTGTTTGGTTCTTC
CASRGGQGGVWFF
>.|TRBJ1-6|TRBV5-1|once
TGCGCCAGCAGCTTGGGAGGAGCTAATTCACCCCTCCACTTT
CASSLGGANSPLHF
>.|TRBJ1-1|TRBV6-1|once
TGTGCCAGCAGTGTACAGAACACTGAAGCTTTCTTT
CASSVQNTEAFF
>.|TRBJ2-7|TRBV18|.
TGTGCCAGCTCACTCAGCAGACTTAACTACGAGCAGTACTTC
CASSLSRLNYEQYF
>TRBD1|TRBJ2-6|TRBV5-1|.
TGCGCCGGCGGACAGGGAGCCGGGGCCAACGTCCTGACTTTC
CAGGQGAGANVLTF
>TRBD1|TRBJ2-7|TRBV11-1|once
TGTGCCAGCAGCTTCCCCTCCGACAGGGGTAAATACGAGCAGTACTTC
CASSFPSDRGKYEQYF
>TRBD1|TRBJ1-4|TRBV11-2|.
TGTGCCAGCAGCAGCGGGACAGGGACTGAAAAACTGTTTTTT
CASSSGTGTEKLFF
>TRBD2|TRBJ2-1|TRBV7-9|.
TGTGCCAGCAGCTCTAGCGGGAGGGCTTACAATGAGCAGTTCTTC
CASSSSGRAYNEQFF
>TRBD1|TRBJ1-5|TRBV4-1|.
TGCGCCAGCAGCCGCAACCCGGGACAGCCGAATCAGCCCCAGCATTTT
CASSRNPGQPNQPQHF